These 3 T cell receptor beta chains came from one sample sequenced in a study of shared clonotypes between healthy human individuals. This table comes from immunoSEQ multiplex PCR, and its TCRdb copy is limited to in-frame clones, with some not included. The profile shows more than 2 million clones, 90% to 95% of them singletons. The specimen was naive CD4+ T cells sorted from blood. Sample subset: CD45RA+ positively selected. Source of these receptors: a man younger than 35 in good health.

This chain uses TRBV19 with TRBJ2-7; D is possibly TRBD1 (6 bases). The CDR3 has 14 residues. Trimming removed 5 bases from V and 2 bases from J, with 13 bases in between. Germline V gene data show CDR1 as LNHDA and CDR2 as SQIVND (reference sequence). CDR3 DNA sequence: TGTGCCAGTAGTGAACAGGGATTCACCTACGAGCAGTACTTC. It translates to CASSEQGFTYEQYF.

V is TRBV28 and J is TRBJ1-5; 7 positions agree with TRBD1. The ends lost 7 bases at V and 5 bases at J; junction bases unmatched: 11. The germline gives CDR1 MDHEN, CDR2 SYDVKM. CDR3 length: 15 residues. CDR3 sequence: CASNRITGDHQPQHF. Here the CDR3 DNA reads TGTGCCAGCAATAGAATAACAGGGGATCATCAGCCCCAGCATTTT.

This chain links TRBV28 with TRBJ1-4; D uncertain. Trimming removed 8 bases at V and 7 bases at J, with 11 bases between. In germline, CDR1 is MDHEN, CDR2 SYDVKM. The CDR3 contains 12 residues. CDR3 DNA sequence: TGTGCCAGCGGCCTTCTCAGTGAAAAACTGTTTTTT. Its protein product is CASGLLSEKLFF.